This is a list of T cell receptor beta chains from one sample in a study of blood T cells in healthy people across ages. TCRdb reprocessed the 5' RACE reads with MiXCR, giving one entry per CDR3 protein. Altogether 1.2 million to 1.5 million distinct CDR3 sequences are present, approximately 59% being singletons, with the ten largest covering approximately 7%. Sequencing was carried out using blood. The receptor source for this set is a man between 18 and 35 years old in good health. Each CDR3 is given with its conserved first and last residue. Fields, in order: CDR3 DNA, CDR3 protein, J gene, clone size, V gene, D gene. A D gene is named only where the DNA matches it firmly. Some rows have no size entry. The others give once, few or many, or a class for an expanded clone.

cdr3_nt: TGTGCCAGCATACGAGGGGTCTCTGGGGCCAACGTCCTGACTTTC
cdr3_aa: CASIRGVSGANVLTF
j_call: TRBJ2-6
clone_size: NA
v_call: TRBV2
d_call: NA

cdr3_nt: TGCGCCTGCTCCGGACAGGTCGGGGAGACCCAGTACTTC
cdr3_aa: CACSGQVGETQYF
j_call: TRBJ2-5
clone_size: NA
v_call: TRBV5-1
d_call: TRBD1

cdr3_nt: TGTGCCAGCAGCCTCCTAGCGGGGACGCGGGGAGATACGCAGTATTTT
cdr3_aa: CASSLLAGTRGDTQYF
j_call: TRBJ2-3
clone_size: NA
v_call: TRBV12-3/TRBV12-4
d_call: TRBD2

cdr3_nt: TGTGCCAGCAGTTCTACGGGACAGCTGGCTGAAAAACTGTTTTTT
cdr3_aa: CASSSTGQLAEKLFF
j_call: TRBJ1-4
clone_size: few
v_call: TRBV7-9
d_call: TRBD1

cdr3_nt: TGTGCCAGCAGCCAAGGGGGCGGGGCGGTGCTCGCGACGCAGTATTTT
cdr3_aa: CASSQGGGAVLATQYF
j_call: TRBJ2-3
clone_size: NA
v_call: TRBV4-2
d_call: NA

cdr3_nt: TGTGCCAGCAGTCACAGGGATGGCTACACCTTC
cdr3_aa: CASSHRDGYTF
j_call: TRBJ1-2
clone_size: NA
v_call: TRBV5-6
d_call: NA

cdr3_nt: TGCAGTGCTAGAGGCCCTAGCGGGGGCTACAATGAGCAGTTCTTC
cdr3_aa: CSARGPSGGYNEQFF
j_call: TRBJ2-1
clone_size: few
v_call: TRBV20-1
d_call: TRBD2

cdr3_nt: TGCGCCAGCAGCTTCCGACAGGGGAACGGCGAGCAGTACTTC
cdr3_aa: CASSFRQGNGEQYF
j_call: TRBJ2-7
clone_size: NA
v_call: TRBV5-1
d_call: TRBD1

cdr3_nt: TGTGCCATCAGTGAGTCCGCAGGGTTCACTGAAGCTTTCTTT
cdr3_aa: CAISESAGFTEAFF
j_call: TRBJ1-1
clone_size: NA
v_call: TRBV10-3
d_call: NA

cdr3_nt: TGTGCCAGCAGCCGGGACAGGGGACATGAGCAGTTCTTC
cdr3_aa: CASSRDRGHEQFF
j_call: TRBJ2-1
clone_size: NA
v_call: TRBV7-9
d_call: TRBD1

cdr3_nt: TGTGCCAGCAGTCCAGGGGAGGGCAGAGAGTACTTC
cdr3_aa: CASSPGEGREYF
j_call: TRBJ2-7
clone_size: few
v_call: TRBV27
d_call: NA

cdr3_nt: TGCAGTGCTAGAGTGAGTGGGCCCAAAAACATTCAGTACTTC
cdr3_aa: CSARVSGPKNIQYF
j_call: TRBJ2-4
clone_size: NA
v_call: TRBV20-1
d_call: NA

cdr3_nt: TGTGCCAGCAGCAGGACAGGGGGATTCAATGAGCAGTACTTC
cdr3_aa: CASSRTGGFNEQYF
j_call: TRBJ2-5
clone_size: NA
v_call: TRBV14
d_call: TRBD1

cdr3_nt: TGTGCCAGCAGTTACTCGGAACCAGGAAACACCATATATTTT
cdr3_aa: CASSYSEPGNTIYF
j_call: TRBJ1-3
clone_size: NA
v_call: TRBV6-6
d_call: NA

cdr3_nt: TGCGCCAGCAGCCAAGATGGGGGCTCCGGGACTGAAGCTTTCTTT
cdr3_aa: CASSQDGGSGTEAFF
j_call: TRBJ1-1
clone_size: NA
v_call: TRBV4-1
d_call: NA

cdr3_nt: TGTGCCAGCAGAAAGGCGGGGGTCGGTGAAAAACTGTTTTTT
cdr3_aa: CASRKAGVGEKLFF
j_call: TRBJ1-4
clone_size: NA
v_call: TRBV7-9
d_call: NA

cdr3_nt: TGCAGTGCTAGAGCCGGGAGTAGGTACAATGAGCAGTTCTTC
cdr3_aa: CSARAGSRYNEQFF
j_call: TRBJ2-1
clone_size: NA
v_call: TRBV20-1
d_call: NA

cdr3_nt: TGTGCCAGCAGCGTAGATCGGGGAATCGCAGATACGCAGTATTTT
cdr3_aa: CASSVDRGIADTQYF
j_call: TRBJ2-3
clone_size: few
v_call: TRBV9
d_call: NA

cdr3_nt: TGCGCCAGCAGCCAAGTTTTGGCGGGTCAAGAGACCCAGTACTTC
cdr3_aa: CASSQVLAGQETQYF
j_call: TRBJ2-5
clone_size: few
v_call: TRBV4-1
d_call: NA

cdr3_nt: TGCGCCAGCAGCCAAGAAGGTCTGTTCTTC
cdr3_aa: CASSQEGLFF
j_call: TRBJ2-1
clone_size: few
v_call: TRBV4-1
d_call: NA

cdr3_nt: TGCGCCAGCAGCCAAGACCTGGGACAGGGGTCAATTCGAAAGACCCAGTACTTC
cdr3_aa: CASSQDLGQGSIRKTQYF
j_call: TRBJ2-5
clone_size: NA
v_call: TRBV4-3
d_call: TRBD1

cdr3_nt: TGCAGCGTTGAAGATAGTTCCGATTGGGGAAACTATGGCTACACCTTC
cdr3_aa: CSVEDSSDWGNYGYTF
j_call: TRBJ1-2
clone_size: NA
v_call: TRBV29-1
d_call: NA

cdr3_nt: TGTGCCAGCAGTCTCCGGCAGCGGGGGGGCATTTTAAACTCCTACAATGAGCAGTTCTTC
cdr3_aa: CASSLRQRGGILNSYNEQFF
j_call: TRBJ2-1
clone_size: NA
v_call: TRBV12-3/TRBV12-4
d_call: TRBD2

cdr3_nt: TGTGCCAGCAGTTTCCTCGGGGGGGGATCCAACTACGAGCAGTACTTC
cdr3_aa: CASSFLGGGSNYEQYF
j_call: TRBJ2-7
clone_size: NA
v_call: TRBV12-3/TRBV12-4
d_call: TRBD2

cdr3_nt: TGTGCCACCAGCAGAGATACCGCTAGCGGTAATGGAGAGACCCAGTACTTC
cdr3_aa: CATSRDTASGNGETQYF
j_call: TRBJ2-5
clone_size: NA
v_call: TRBV15
d_call: TRBD2

cdr3_nt: TGTGCCATCAGTGCGCCCCTCCCTACCGGGATGTCTAGCACAGATACGCAGTATTTT
cdr3_aa: CAISAPLPTGMSSTDTQYF
j_call: TRBJ2-3
clone_size: NA
v_call: TRBV10-3
d_call: NA